A selection of T cell receptor beta chains follows, all from one sample in a study of blood T cell repertoires in COVID-19. The method was immunoSEQ multiplex PCR; TCRdb's version includes in-frame clones alone and lacks a portion of them. The sample records 55,000 to 75,000 clones, roughly 90% being singletons. Sequencing was performed on peripheral blood. Receptor source: a man aged 45-65 years with active COVID-19. Both conserved end residues are part of each CDR3. The D gene is left open where the match is weak. The size entry is marked missing in some rows and otherwise reads once, few, many or a size class.

J gene | D gene | clone size | V gene | CDR3 DNA | CDR3 protein
TRBJ1-5 | TRBD1 | NA | TRBV6-4 | TGTGCCAGCAGTTTGACAGGGCGGGGTATAAGCAATCAGCCCCAGCATTTT | CASSLTGRGISNQPQHF
TRBJ2-5 | TRBD2 | NA | TRBV5-4 | TGTGCCAGCAGCTTGGAGGCCGCGGGGGGGCCGGGAGAAGAGACCCAGTACTTC | CASSLEAAGGPGEETQYF
TRBJ2-2 | NA | NA | TRBV4-1 | TGCGCCAGCAGCCAAGGTACAGGGTATACCGGGGAGCTGTTTTTT | CASSQGTGYTGELFF
TRBJ1-6 | NA | NA | TRBV4-1 | TGCGCCAGCAGCCAAGCAGCACAGGGATTCCTTAATTCACCCCTCCACTTT | CASSQAAQGFLNSPLHF
TRBJ1-1 | NA | NA | TRBV12-3/TRBV12-4 | TGTGCCAGCAGTTTAACGGAGGGCACTGAAGCTTTCTTT | CASSLTEGTEAFF
TRBJ1-3 | TRBD1 | NA | TRBV19 | TGTGCCAGTAGTACGGACAGGACCTCTGGAAACACCATATATTTT | CASSTDRTSGNTIYF
TRBJ1-1 | NA | NA | TRBV6-2/TRBV6-3 | TGTGCCAGCAGTTACCCGGAGGCGCGGACTGAAGCTTTCTTT | CASSYPEARTEAFF
TRBJ2-2 | NA | NA | TRBV5-6 | TGTGCCAGCAGCCAGGGAAACACCGGGGAGCTGTTTTTT | CASSQGNTGELFF
TRBJ2-5 | NA | NA | TRBV29-1 | TGCAGCGTTGAGCCCCGGGGGACCCGGCAAGAGACCCAGTACTTC | CSVEPRGTRQETQYF
TRBJ1-6 | TRBD1 | NA | TRBV24-1 | TGTGCCACCATCGACGACAGGGGGCTTTTTAATTCACCCCTCCACTTT | CATIDDRGLFNSPLHF
TRBJ1-1 | TRBD1 | NA | TRBV7-2 | TGTGCCAGCAGCTCCTTTGGACAGGCTGAAGCTTTCTTT | CASSSFGQAEAFF
TRBJ1-2 | NA | NA | TRBV5-1 | TGCGCCAGCAGCTTGGACAGGGCTGACTATGGCTACACCTTC | CASSLDRADYGYTF
TRBJ1-3 | NA | once | TRBV5-1 | TGCGCCAGCAGCGATTTACAGGTCTCTGGAAACACCATATATTTT | CASSDLQVSGNTIYF
TRBJ2-7 | NA | once | TRBV7-7 | TGTGCTAGCAGCCGGGGAATAGCCGCCGAAATTTTCTTC | CASSRGIAAEIFF
TRBJ2-6 | TRBD1 | NA | TRBV27 | TGTGCCAGCAGTCCCCGGTACGGGACAGAACGTTCTGGGGCCAACGTCCTGACTTTC | CASSPRYGTERSGANVLTF
TRBJ1-2 | TRBD1 | NA | TRBV9 | TGTGCCAGCAGCGTAGCTACAGGGGTAGTTTCTTGGGGCTACACCTTC | CASSVATGVVSWGYTF
TRBJ1-2 | TRBD1 | NA | TRBV5-1 | TGCGCCAGCAGCTCTGAGACAGGGGTGTTTGGCTACACCTTC | CASSSETGVFGYTF
TRBJ1-1 | NA | NA | TRBV7-9 | TGTGCCAGCAGCTTCTCCGGGGGAAGTATCACTGAAGCTTTCTTT | CASSFSGGSITEAFF
TRBJ2-5 | NA | NA | TRBV6-5 | TGTGCCAGCAGCCACAGTTCGGGGATGGGAGAGACCCAGTACTTC | CASSHSSGMGETQYF
TRBJ1-1 | NA | NA | TRBV25-1 | TGTGCCAGCAGGGGCCAGGGAGGCGGGAACACTGAAGCTTTCTTT | CASRGQGGGNTEAFF
TRBJ1-5 | NA | NA | TRBV6-5 | TGTGCCAGCACAGGGGAGGGGCTAAGCAATCAGCCCCAGCATTTT | CASTGEGLSNQPQHF
TRBJ1-3 | NA | NA | TRBV3-1/TRBV3-2 | TGTGCCAGCAGCCAAGATTTCGGGGGGAGCTCTGGAAACACCATATATTTT | CASSQDFGGSSGNTIYF
TRBJ2-1 | NA | once | TRBV5-4 | TGTGCCAGCTCTGGGGTAGCGTCGTACAATGAGCAGTTCTTC | CASSGVASYNEQFF
TRBJ2-2 | NA | NA | TRBV18 | TGTGCCAGCTCACCACCGAGGGGGACCAACTGGAAAAACCTGAACACCGGGGAGCTGTTTTTT | CASSPPRGTNWKNLNTGELFF
TRBJ2-1 | TRBD2 | NA | TRBV5-6 | TGTGCCAGCAGCTTGGTGTCCCCGGGACTAGCTTACAATGAGCAGTTCTTC | CASSLVSPGLAYNEQFF